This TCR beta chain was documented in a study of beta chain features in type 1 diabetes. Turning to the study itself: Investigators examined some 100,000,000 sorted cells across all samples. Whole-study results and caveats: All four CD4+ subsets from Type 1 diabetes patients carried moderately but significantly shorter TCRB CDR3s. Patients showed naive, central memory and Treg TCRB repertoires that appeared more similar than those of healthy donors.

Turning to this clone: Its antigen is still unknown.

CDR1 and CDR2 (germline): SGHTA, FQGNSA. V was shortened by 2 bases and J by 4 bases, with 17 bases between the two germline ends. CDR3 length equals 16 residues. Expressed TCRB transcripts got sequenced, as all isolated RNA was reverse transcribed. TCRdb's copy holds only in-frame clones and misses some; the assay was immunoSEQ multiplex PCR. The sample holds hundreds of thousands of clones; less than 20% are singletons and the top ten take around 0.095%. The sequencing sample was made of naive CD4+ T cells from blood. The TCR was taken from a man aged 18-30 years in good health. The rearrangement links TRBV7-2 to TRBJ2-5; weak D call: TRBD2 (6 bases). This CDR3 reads CASSLHVGGLGETQYF. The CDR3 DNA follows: TGTGCCAGCAGCTTACATGTCGGGGGATTGGGAGAGACCCAGTACTTC.